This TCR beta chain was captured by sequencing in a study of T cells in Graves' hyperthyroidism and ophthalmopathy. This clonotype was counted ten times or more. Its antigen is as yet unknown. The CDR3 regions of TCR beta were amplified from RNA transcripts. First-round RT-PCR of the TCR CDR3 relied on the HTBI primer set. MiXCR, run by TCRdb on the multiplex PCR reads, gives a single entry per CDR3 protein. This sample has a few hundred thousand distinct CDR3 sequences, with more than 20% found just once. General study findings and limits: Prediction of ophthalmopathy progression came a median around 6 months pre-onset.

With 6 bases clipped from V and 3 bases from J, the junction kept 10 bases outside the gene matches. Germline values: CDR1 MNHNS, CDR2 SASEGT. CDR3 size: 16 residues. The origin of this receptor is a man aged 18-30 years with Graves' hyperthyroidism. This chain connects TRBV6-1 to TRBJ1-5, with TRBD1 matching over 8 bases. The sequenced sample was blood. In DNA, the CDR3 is TGTGCCAGCAGCCACCTCATGGACAGGGCCAATCAGCCCCAGCATTTT. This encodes CASSHLMDRANQPQHF.